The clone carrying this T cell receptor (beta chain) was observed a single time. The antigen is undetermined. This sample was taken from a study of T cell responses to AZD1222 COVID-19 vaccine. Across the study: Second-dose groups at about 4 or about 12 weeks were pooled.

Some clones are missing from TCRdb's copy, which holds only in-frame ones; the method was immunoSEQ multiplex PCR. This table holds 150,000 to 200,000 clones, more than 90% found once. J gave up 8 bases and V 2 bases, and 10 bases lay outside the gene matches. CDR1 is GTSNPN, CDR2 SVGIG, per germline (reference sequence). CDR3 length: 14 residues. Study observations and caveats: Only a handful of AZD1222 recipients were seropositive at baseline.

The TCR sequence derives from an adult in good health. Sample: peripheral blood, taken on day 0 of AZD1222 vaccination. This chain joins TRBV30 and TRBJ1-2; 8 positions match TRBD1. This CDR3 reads CAWSSIGQGYGYTF. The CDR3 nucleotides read TGTGCCTGGAGTAGTATCGGACAGGGTTACGGCTACACCTTC.